Listed here are 9 T cell receptor beta chains from one sample, sequenced in a study of blood T cell repertoires in COVID-19. Method: immunoSEQ multiplex PCR; TCRdb's copy keeps in-frame clones and lacks some. The data hold approximately 300,000 clones, with 90% observed a single time. Sequencing was carried out using PBMCs or T cells enriched from blood (not recorded which). These receptors came from a woman in her 30s who had been exposed to COVID-19.

CDR3 protein: CASSRPAGGVNTGELFF. In nucleotides, the CDR3 is TGTGCCAGCAGCCGCCCAGCGGGGGGAGTGAACACCGGGGAGCTGTTTTTT. The gene calls are TRBV3-1 (or the pseudogene TRBV3-2) and TRBJ2-2, with 9 positions matching TRBD2. The CDR3 has 17 residues. Germline CDR1 reads LGHDT; CDR2 reads YNNKEL (reference sequence). Trimming took 4 bases from V and 1 from J; bases not matched to a gene: 7.

The chain joins TRBV6-5 to TRBJ1-2, with 7 bases identical to TRBD1. Germline V gives CDR1 MNHEY, CDR2 SVGAGI. The trim removed 0 bases at V and 4 bases at J, leaving 5 bases unmatched. The CDR3 has 15 amino acids. The CDR3 DNA reads TGTGCCAGCAGTTACTCTAGCAGGGGGTCCTATGGCTACACCTTC. As protein: CASSYSSRGSYGYTF.

The J gene is TRBJ2-1, the V gene TRBV7-9; 9 bases fit TRBD2. Per the germline V gene, CDR1 is SEHNR and CDR2 is FQNEAQ (reference sequence). CDR3 length equals 13 residues. J gave up 7 bases and V 3 bases, and 1 base lay outside the gene matches. The CDR3 DNA follows: TGTGCCAGCAGCTTTAGCGGGGGTAATGAGCAGTTCTTC. It translates to CASSFSGGNEQFF. Using reference TRBV7-9 and TRBJ2-1 for the parts outside the CDR3, the full variable domain is DTGVSQNPRHKITKRGQNVTFRCDPISEHNRLYWYRQTLGQGPEFLTYFQNEAQLEKSRLLSDRFSAERPKGSFSTLEIQRTEQGDSAMYLCASSFSGGNEQFFGPGTRLTVL.

The chain is built from TRBV18 and TRBJ1-3; the D is unclear. In germline, CDR1 is KGHSH, CDR2 LQKENI. CDR3 length equals 16 residues. V dropped 4 bases and J dropped 0 bases, with 13 bases sitting between them. CDR3: CASSRGRQSSGNTIYF. The CDR3, as DNA: TGTGCCAGCTCACGAGGCCGTCAGAGCTCTGGAAACACCATATATTTT.

This clone was observed a single time. The rearrangement joins TRBV4-2 to TRBJ1-6; tentative D call: TRBD1 (6 bases). Germline V gene data show CDR1 as LGHNA and CDR2 as YNFKEQ. The CDR3 has 15 amino acids. V lost 0 bases and J 7 bases, leaving 10 bases between the germline ends. CDR3 loop: CASSQESRGNSPLHF. Written as DNA, the CDR3 is TGTGCCAGCAGCCAAGAGTCCAGGGGAAATTCACCCCTCCACTTT.

The chain couples TRBV29-1 to TRBJ2-7, with D maybe TRBD2 (7 bases). This CDR3 contains 12 residues. CDR1 is SQVTM, CDR2 ANQGSEA, per germline. The CDR3 DNA sequence: TGCGAACAGGGAGGGATCGAAAACGAGCAGTACTTC. Translation gives CEQGGIENEQYF.

The chain has TRBV5-1 and TRBJ2-5; D gene uncertain. Trimming pared 4 bases from V and 1 base from J, leaving 14 bases between. Germline CDR1 and CDR2: SGHRS and YFSETQ. The CDR3 is made up of 15 amino acids. For the CDR3, the DNA is TGCGCCAGCAGCCCCGCAAGGCGGTCCCAAGAGACCCAGTACTTC. Protein sequence: CASSPARRSQETQYF. The variable domain in full, with the rest retrieved from reference TRBV5-1 and TRBJ2-5, is KAGVTQTPRYLIKTRGQQVTLSCSPISGHRSVSWYQQTPGQGLQFLFEYFSETQRNKGNFPGRFSGRQFSNSRSEMNVSTLELGDSALYLCASSPARRSQETQYFGPGTRLLVL.

J is TRBJ2-5 and V is TRBV5-1; the match to TRBD2 covers 15 bases. The CDR3 is made up of 16 amino acids. J gave up 2 bases and V 4 bases, and 3 bases lay outside the gene matches. Germline CDR1 and CDR2: SGHRS and YFSETQ. CDR3 bases: TGCGCCAGCAGCACGGGGACTAGCGGGGGGCAAGAGACCCAGTACTTC. Protein sequence: CASSTGTSGGQETQYF.

The CDR3 region has the DNA TGTGCCAGCAGCCCCGGAGGGGGCCCCTACGAGCAGTACTTC. Translating gives CASSPGGGPYEQYF. The chain recombines TRBV11-2 with TRBJ2-7, with D tentatively TRBD1 (7 bases). Germline CDR1 is SGHAT and CDR2 is FQNNGV. The ends were cut back, 5 bases at V and 2 bases at J, with 13 bases in the middle. This CDR3 is 14 amino acids long.